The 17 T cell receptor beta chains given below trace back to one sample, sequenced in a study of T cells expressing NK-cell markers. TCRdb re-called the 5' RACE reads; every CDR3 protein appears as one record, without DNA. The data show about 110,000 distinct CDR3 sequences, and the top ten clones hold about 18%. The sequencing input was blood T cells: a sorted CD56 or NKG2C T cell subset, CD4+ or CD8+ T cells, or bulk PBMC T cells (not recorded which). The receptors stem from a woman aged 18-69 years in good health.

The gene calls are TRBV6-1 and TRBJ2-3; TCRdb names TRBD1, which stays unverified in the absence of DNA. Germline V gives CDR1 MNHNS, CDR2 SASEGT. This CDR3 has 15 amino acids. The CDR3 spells CASTKRDVYTDTQYF.

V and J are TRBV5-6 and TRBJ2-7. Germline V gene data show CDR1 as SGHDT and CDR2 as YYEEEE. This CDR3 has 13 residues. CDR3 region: CASSLDLTYEQYF.

The CDR3 reads CASSQDLGGGPFSDTQYF. The chain links TRBV4-3 to TRBJ2-3; as DNA is missing, the TRBD2 call by TCRdb cannot be tested. This CDR3 has 18 amino acids. The germline CDR1 and CDR2 sequences are LGHNA and YSLEER.

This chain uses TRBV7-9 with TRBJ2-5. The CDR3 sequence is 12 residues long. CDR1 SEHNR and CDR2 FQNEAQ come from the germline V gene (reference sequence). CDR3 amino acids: CASSWSEETQYF.

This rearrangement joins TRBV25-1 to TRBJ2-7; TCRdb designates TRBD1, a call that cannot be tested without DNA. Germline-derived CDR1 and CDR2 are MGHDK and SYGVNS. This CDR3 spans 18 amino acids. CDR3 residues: CASSELSLRDRVTYEQYF.

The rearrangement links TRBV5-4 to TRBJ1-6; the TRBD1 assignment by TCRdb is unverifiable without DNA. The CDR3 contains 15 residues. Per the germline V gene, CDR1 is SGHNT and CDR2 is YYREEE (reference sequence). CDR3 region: CASTFRQGGNSPLHF.

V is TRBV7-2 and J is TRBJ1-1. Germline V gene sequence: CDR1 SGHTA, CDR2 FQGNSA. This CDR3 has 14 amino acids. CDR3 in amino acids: CASSLELGGTEAFF.

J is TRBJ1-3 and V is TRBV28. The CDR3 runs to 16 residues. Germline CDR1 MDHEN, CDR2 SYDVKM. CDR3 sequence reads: CASSPAKYYSGNTIYF.

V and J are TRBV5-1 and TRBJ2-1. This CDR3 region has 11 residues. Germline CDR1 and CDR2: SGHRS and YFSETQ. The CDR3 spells CASSWANEQFF.

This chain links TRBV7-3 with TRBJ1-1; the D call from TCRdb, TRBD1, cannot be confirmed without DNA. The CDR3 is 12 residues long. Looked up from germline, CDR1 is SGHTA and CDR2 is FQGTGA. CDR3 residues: CASSSRGTEAFF.

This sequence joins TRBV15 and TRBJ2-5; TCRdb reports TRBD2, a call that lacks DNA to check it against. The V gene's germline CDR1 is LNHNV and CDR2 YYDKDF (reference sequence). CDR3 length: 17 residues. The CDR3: CATSTPGLAVVQETQYF.

The chain's CDR3 is CASSLLAGSSNEQFF. The chain joins TRBV7-8 to TRBJ2-1; the TRBD2 assignment by TCRdb is unverifiable without DNA. Germline V gene data show CDR1 as SGHVS and CDR2 as FQNEAQ. The CDR3 length is 15 residues.

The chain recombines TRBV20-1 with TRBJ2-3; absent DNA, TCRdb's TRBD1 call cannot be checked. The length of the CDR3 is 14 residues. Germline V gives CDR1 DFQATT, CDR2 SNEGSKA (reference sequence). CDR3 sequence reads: CSARVAGGTDTQYF.

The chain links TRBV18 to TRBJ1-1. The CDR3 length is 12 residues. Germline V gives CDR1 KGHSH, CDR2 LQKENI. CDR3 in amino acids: CASSPPGAEAFF.

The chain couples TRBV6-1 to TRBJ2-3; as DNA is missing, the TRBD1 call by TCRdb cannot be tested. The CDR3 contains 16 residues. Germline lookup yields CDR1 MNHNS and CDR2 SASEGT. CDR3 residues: CASSHIQGYGTDTQYF.

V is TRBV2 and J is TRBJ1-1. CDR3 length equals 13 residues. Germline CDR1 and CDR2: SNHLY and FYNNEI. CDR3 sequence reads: CASILGYGTEAFF. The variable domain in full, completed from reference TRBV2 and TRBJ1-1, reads EPEVTQTPSHQVTQMGQEVILRCVPISNHLYFYWYRQILGQKVEFLVSFYNNEISEKSEIFDDQFSVERPDGSNFTLKIRSTKLEDSAMYFCASILGYGTEAFFGQGTRLTVV.

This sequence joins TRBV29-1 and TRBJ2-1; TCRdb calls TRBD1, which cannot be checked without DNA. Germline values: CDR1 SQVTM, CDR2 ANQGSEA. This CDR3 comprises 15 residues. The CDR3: CSVLLRTVVYNEQFF.